This T cell receptor (beta chain) is drawn from a study of CD8 T cells in Susac syndrome. TCR beta sequencing was performed on blood CD8+ and CD4+ T cells. Treatment-naive patients with stable or active relapsing-remitting disease served as multiple sclerosis controls. Isolation of CD8+ and CD4+ T cells was performed negatively, whereas enrichment of TEMRA cells was done by FACS. RNA totalling roughly 0.5 to 1 ug underwent reverse transcription with random hexamers. A multiplex approach, immunoSEQ multiplex PCR, amplified TCR beta CDR3 across 54 Vbeta and 13 Jbeta. Each CDR3 protein is one row after TCRdb ran MiXCR on the immunoSEQ multiplex PCR reads. The sample holds approximately 120,000 distinct CDR3 sequences, around nine tenths seen once. CDR3 length: 13 residues. The V end was cut by 0 bases, the J end by 1 base, with 3 bases between. Germline V CDR1 and CDR2: SEHNR, FQNEAQ (reference sequence).

The source of this sequence is a human donor with multiple sclerosis. Material: CD8+ T cells from PBMCs. The chain has TRBV7-9 and TRBJ1-2; D is ambiguous. The DNA of the CDR3 is TGTGCCAGCAGCTTAGCTTATAACTATGGCTACACCTTC. The encoded protein is CASSLAYNYGYTF.